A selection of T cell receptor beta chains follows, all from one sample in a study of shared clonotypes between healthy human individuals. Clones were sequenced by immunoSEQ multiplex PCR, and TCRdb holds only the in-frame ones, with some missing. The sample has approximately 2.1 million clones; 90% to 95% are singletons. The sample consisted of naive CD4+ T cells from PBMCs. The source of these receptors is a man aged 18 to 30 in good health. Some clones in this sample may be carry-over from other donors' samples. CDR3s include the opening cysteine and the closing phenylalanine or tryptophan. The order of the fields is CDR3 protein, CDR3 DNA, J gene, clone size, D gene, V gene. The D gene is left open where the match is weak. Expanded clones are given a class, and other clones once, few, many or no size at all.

CDR3 protein: CASTPTSGLYNEQFF
CDR3 DNA: TGTGCCAGCACACCTACTAGCGGACTCTACAATGAGCAGTTCTTC
J gene: TRBJ2-1
clone size: NA
D gene: TRBD2
V gene: TRBV9

CDR3 protein: CASSQGQGLIQYF
CDR3 DNA: TGTGCCAGCTCTCAAGGACAGGGCCTAATTCAGTACTTC
J gene: TRBJ2-4
clone size: once
D gene: TRBD1
V gene: TRBV18

CDR3 protein: CASSPGAPRETQYF
CDR3 DNA: TGTGCCAGCAGCCCCGGGGCCCCGAGGGAGACCCAGTACTTC
J gene: TRBJ2-5
clone size: NA
D gene: NA
V gene: TRBV7-2

CDR3 protein: CASSLRLAGEGYEQYF
CDR3 DNA: TGTGCCAGCAGCTTACGCCTAGCGGGAGAGGGCTACGAGCAGTACTTC
J gene: TRBJ2-7
clone size: NA
D gene: TRBD2
V gene: TRBV13

CDR3 protein: CASQVAGGFYTNTEAFF
CDR3 DNA: TGTGCCAGTCAGGTGGCAGGGGGCTTCTACACGAACACTGAAGCTTTCTTT
J gene: TRBJ1-1
clone size: NA
D gene: TRBD1
V gene: TRBV7-9

CDR3 protein: CASSFMQGGYEQYF
CDR3 DNA: TGTGCCAGCAGTTTTATGCAGGGAGGGTACGAGCAGTACTTC
J gene: TRBJ2-7
clone size: once
D gene: TRBD2
V gene: TRBV27

CDR3 protein: CASSFAGAPPYEQYF
CDR3 DNA: TGTGCCAGCAGCTTTGCAGGGGCACCCCCCTACGAGCAGTACTTC
J gene: TRBJ2-7
clone size: NA
D gene: NA
V gene: TRBV5-6

CDR3 protein: CASSLWNTEAFF
CDR3 DNA: TGTGCCAGCAGCTTATGGAACACTGAAGCTTTCTTT
J gene: TRBJ1-1
clone size: NA
D gene: NA
V gene: TRBV7-6

CDR3 protein: CASTMGGGYNEQFF
CDR3 DNA: TGTGCCAGCACCATGGGGGGTGGTTACAATGAGCAGTTCTTC
J gene: TRBJ2-1
clone size: NA
D gene: NA
V gene: TRBV28

CDR3 protein: CASSFVPGTVYQETQYF
CDR3 DNA: TGTGCCAGCAGTTTCGTCCCCGGGACAGTCTACCAAGAGACCCAGTACTTC
J gene: TRBJ2-5
clone size: NA
D gene: TRBD1
V gene: TRBV28

CDR3 protein: CASGLAGGPPDTQYF
CDR3 DNA: TGTGCCAGCGGGCTAGCGGGAGGACCCCCAGATACGCAGTATTTT
J gene: TRBJ2-3
clone size: NA
D gene: TRBD2
V gene: TRBV2

CDR3 protein: CARSSGPFTYEQYF
CDR3 DNA: TGTGCCAGAAGCTCTGGACCGTTTACCTACGAGCAGTACTTC
J gene: TRBJ2-7
clone size: NA
D gene: NA
V gene: TRBV5-3

CDR3 protein: CASSYRASEQFF
CDR3 DNA: TGTGCCAGCAGCTACCGGGCGTCTGAGCAGTTCTTC
J gene: TRBJ2-1
clone size: few
D gene: NA
V gene: TRBV6-6

CDR3 protein: CASSTGGAGINEQFF
CDR3 DNA: TGTGCCAGCAGCACCGGGGGGGCAGGGATAAATGAGCAGTTCTTC
J gene: TRBJ2-1
clone size: NA
D gene: TRBD2
V gene: TRBV7-7

CDR3 protein: CASGELGANEQFF
CDR3 DNA: TGTGCCAGCGGCGAGCTAGGGGCCAATGAGCAGTTCTTC
J gene: TRBJ2-1
clone size: once
D gene: NA
V gene: TRBV27

CDR3 protein: CASSSDRAANTGELFF
CDR3 DNA: TGCGCCAGCAGCTCCGACAGGGCCGCGAACACCGGGGAGCTGTTTTTT
J gene: TRBJ2-2
clone size: NA
D gene: TRBD1
V gene: TRBV5-1

CDR3 protein: CASTPPGRETQYF
CDR3 DNA: TGTGCCAGCACCCCCCCCGGAAGGGAGACCCAGTACTTC
J gene: TRBJ2-5
clone size: NA
D gene: NA
V gene: TRBV7-7